Presented here are 25 T cell receptor beta chains from one specimen sequenced in a study of T cells in localized non-small cell lung cancer. Sequenced by immunoSEQ multiplex PCR; TCRdb stores in-frame clones only, minus some. The sample shows 1,800 or so clones, about 30% of them seen only once. The sequencing here drew on normal lung tissue next to the tumor, taken before any cancer treatment. Source of these receptors: a woman aged 40-75 years with stage I lung adenocarcinoma.

The gene calls are TRBV19 and TRBJ2-2; 7 bases line up with TRBD2. The trim removed 7 bases at V and 3 bases at J, leaving 8 bases unmatched. Germline values: CDR1 LNHDA, CDR2 SQIVND (reference sequence). This CDR3 is 15 amino acids long. The CDR3 region is CASTGEGGYTGELFF. The CDR3 region has the DNA TGTGCCAGTACGGGGGAGGGAGGTTACACCGGGGAGCTGTTTTTT.

The V call is TRBV11-3, the J call TRBJ2-7, with 12 positions matching TRBD1. The germline gives CDR1 SGHNT, CDR2 YENEEA. V trimming: 4 bases; J trimming: 5 bases; junction bases outside the gene matches: 3. CDR3 length: 14 amino acids. The CDR3 DNA is TGTGCCAGCAGCTCGGGACAGGGGGCCAACGAGCAGTACTTC. This codes for CASSSGQGANEQYF.

By share of the sample, this clone is large. The J gene is TRBJ2-1, the V gene TRBV28; no clear D gene. CDR3 length equals 14 residues. The germline V and J ends were trimmed by 7 bases and 6 bases, with 16 bases remaining between them. The V gene's germline CDR1 is MDHEN and CDR2 SYDVKM. In DNA form, the CDR3 reads TGTGCCAGCATCCCCACCTCTGCACGCAATGAGCAGTTCTTC. Translated: CASIPTSARNEQFF. The full variable domain, in which reference TRBV28 and TRBJ2-1 provide the parts outside the CDR3, is DVKVTQSSRYLVKRTGEKVFLECVQDMDHENMFWYRQDPGLGLRLIYFSYDVKMKEKGDIPEGYSVSREKKERFSLILESASTNQTSMYLCASIPTSARNEQFFGPGTRLTVL.

In this sample, this clone turned up a few times. The rearrangement links TRBV11-3 to TRBJ2-7; either TRBD1 or TRBD2 may supply D (5 bases each). The ends were cut back, 3 bases at V and 5 bases at J, with 14 bases in the middle. The V gene's germline CDR1 is SGHNT and CDR2 YENEEA. The CDR3 loop spans 14 amino acids. The CDR3 reads CASSLEAGWDEQYF. The CDR3 nucleotides are TGTGCCAGCAGCTTGGAGGCAGGGTGGGACGAGCAGTACTTC.

This rearrangement joins TRBV6-8 to TRBJ2-1, with no clear D. Per the germline V gene, CDR1 is MNHGY and CDR2 is SAAAGT. The germline V and J ends were trimmed by 4 bases and 2 bases, with 3 bases remaining between them. The CDR3 spans 12 residues. In DNA form, the CDR3 reads TGTGCCAGCAGTTCAGCCTACAATGAGCAGTTCTTC. The encoded protein is CASSSAYNEQFF.

This clone was counted a few times. The chain recombines TRBV11-3 with TRBJ1-2; 7 nucleotides align to TRBD1. Trimming removed 5 bases from V and 0 bases from J; junction bases left unmatched: 6. Germline V gives CDR1 SGHNT, CDR2 YENEEA. This CDR3 has 15 amino acids. CDR3 protein: CASSPGTAANYGYTF. The DNA for the CDR3 is TGTGCCAGCAGCCCCGGGACAGCCGCTAACTATGGCTACACCTTC.

V usage is TRBV7-6 and J usage is TRBJ2-3; unclear D gene. Germline V gives CDR1 SGHVS, CDR2 FNYEAQ. The CDR3 runs to 15 residues. V dropped 1 base and J dropped 1 base, with 9 bases sitting between them. The CDR3 spells CASSLGESRTDTQYF. CDR3 sequence (DNA): TGTGCCAGCAGCTTAGGAGAGAGCCGCACAGATACGCAGTATTTT.

The chain employs TRBV6-8 and TRBJ2-3; D may match TRBD1 or TRBD2 (6 bases each). Germline V gives CDR1 MNHGY, CDR2 SAAAGT. V was clipped by 10 bases and J by 4 bases, with 18 bases between them. The CDR3 spans 14 residues. The CDR3 here is CAIGHGGASDTQYF. CDR3 nucleotide sequence: TGTGCCATCGGCCACGGGGGCGCATCAGATACGCAGTATTTT.

V and J are TRBV19 and TRBJ2-2; TRBD2 matches at 13 bases. The CDR3 is made up of 16 amino acids. CDR1 and CDR2 from the germline V gene are LNHDA and SQIVND (reference sequence). Germline trimming cut 5 bases from V and 5 bases from J; bases unmatched to any gene: 5. The CDR3 DNA reads as TGTGCCAGTAGTCCCGGGACTAGCGGGGCAACCGGGGAGCTGTTTTTT. Translated, it gives CASSPGTSGATGELFF.

The chain links TRBV30 to TRBJ2-5, with unresolved D. Between the trimmed V and J ends, which lost 2 bases and 1 base, there was a span of 5 bases. CDR1 and CDR2 (germline): GTSNPN, SVGIG (reference sequence). CDR3 size: 12 residues. CDR3 in DNA: TGTGCCTGGAGTCCCCGCCAAGAGACCCAGTACTTC. Amino acids: CAWSPRQETQYF. Supplemented by reference TRBV30 and TRBJ2-5, the full variable domain reads SQTIHQWPATLVQPVGSPLSLECTVEGTSNPNLYWYRQAAGRGLQLLFYSVGIGQISSEVPQNLSASRPQDRQFILSSKKLLLSDSGFYLCAWSPRQETQYFGPGTRLLVL.

The rearrangement joins TRBV15 to TRBJ1-1; 8 positions match TRBD1. The trim removed 1 base at V and 5 bases at J, leaving 9 bases unmatched. The CDR3 has 16 residues. The germline V gene encodes CDR1 LNHNV and CDR2 YYDKDF (reference sequence). This chain's CDR3 is CATSRVIDRGLTEAFF. In nucleotides, the CDR3 is TGTGCCACCAGCAGAGTTATCGACAGGGGACTGACTGAAGCTTTCTTT.

In its sample, this clone is medium-sized. The chain is built from TRBV7-8 and TRBJ1-1; D gene unclear. The germline V gene encodes CDR1 SGHVS and CDR2 FQNEAQ. Trimming pared 7 bases from V and 3 bases from J, leaving 12 bases between. CDR3 length equals 13 residues. In nucleotides, the CDR3 is TGTGCCAGCAACGAACCTCGGGACACTGAAGCTTTCTTT. Amino acid sequence: CASNEPRDTEAFF.

This clone was seen a handful of times. The V gene is TRBV6-7, the J gene TRBJ1-1; no reliable D call. TRBV6-7 qualifies as an ORF whose function is uncertain. V was pared by 5 bases and J by 6 bases, with 7 bases between. This CDR3 has 11 residues. CDR3 nucleotide sequence: TGTGCCAGCAGTCAAGGCGCTGAAGCTTTCTTT. This translates into CASSQGAEAFF.

By its share, this clone is medium-sized (0.01 to 0.1%). The V call is TRBV6-8, the J call TRBJ1-4; 7 bases match TRBD1. Looked up from germline, CDR1 is MNHGY and CDR2 is SAAAGT. Trimming removed 3 bases from V and 7 bases from J; junction bases left unmatched: 8. CDR3 length: 15 amino acids. This chain's CDR3 is CASSYRIPGGEKLFF. The CDR3 DNA follows: TGTGCCAGCAGTTATAGAATCCCAGGGGGTGAAAAACTGTTTTTT.

The V and J genes are TRBV18 and TRBJ1-1; 8 bases line up with TRBD1. Trimming at V came to 0 bases and at J to 7 bases, leaving 1 base not matched to a gene. The V gene's germline CDR1 is KGHSH and CDR2 LQKENI. This CDR3 region has 13 residues. The CDR3 loop is CASSPPDRGEAFF. The CDR3 DNA reads as TGTGCCAGCTCACCACCTGACAGGGGTGAAGCTTTCTTT.

This clone was observed a few times. The V and J genes are TRBV11-3 and TRBJ1-2, with D possibly TRBD1 on 6 matching bases. Trimming removed 5 bases at V and 1 base at J, with 17 bases between. The V gene's germline CDR1 is SGHNT and CDR2 YENEEA. CDR3 length: 16 amino acids. The CDR3 DNA sequence: TGTGCCAGCAGCCTCGGGGGCGCGGGACATAACTATGGCTACACCTTC. It specifies CASSLGGAGHNYGYTF.

The chain has TRBV18 and TRBJ2-7, with D possibly matching TRBD2 (6 bases). Trimming cost V 0 bases and J 2 bases, with 11 bases left between them. CDR3 length: 15 residues. Germline loops: CDR1 KGHSH, CDR2 LQKENI. CDR3 region: CASSPPKAGTYEQYF. The CDR3 DNA reads TGTGCCAGCTCACCACCTAAGGCGGGGACCTACGAGCAGTACTTC.

This chain uses TRBV6-8 with TRBJ1-5; TRBD1 is a possible D gene (5 bases). The CDR3 length is 15 residues. Trimming shortened V by 5 bases and J by 4 bases, and 15 bases separated the two germline ends. Looked up from germline, CDR1 is MNHGY and CDR2 is SAAAGT. CDR3 DNA: TGTGCCAGCAGTAGAGGGACCCAGCGGAATCAGCCCCAGCATTTT. Its protein is CASSRGTQRNQPQHF.

The rearrangement links TRBV19 to TRBJ2-1; 9 nucleotides match TRBD2. Germline V gene lookup returns CDR1 LNHDA and CDR2 SQIVND (reference sequence). The CDR3 is made up of 16 amino acids. With V trimmed by 7 bases and J by 4 bases, 11 bases remained unmatched. The CDR3 region is CASKEGSGRSYNEQFF. The CDR3 nucleotides are TGTGCCAGTAAGGAAGGGAGCGGGAGGTCGTACAATGAGCAGTTCTTC.

This clone was counted between two and nine times. The chain uses TRBV11-3 and TRBJ2-1; 7 bases match TRBD2. This CDR3 comprises 15 residues. Germline CDR1 is SGHNT and CDR2 is YENEEA. With V trimmed by 8 bases and J by 6 bases, 13 bases remained unmatched. The CDR3 DNA follows: TGTGCCAGCTCGGGCGGGAGAGGGAGTGGCAATGAGCAGTTCTTC. It yields the protein CASSGGRGSGNEQFF.

The rearrangement uses TRBV19 and TRBJ2-7; D remains ambiguous. The germline V gene has CDR1 LNHDA and CDR2 SQIVND (reference sequence). The CDR3 sequence is 13 residues long. Trimming removed 0 bases at V and 0 bases at J, with 3 bases between. The CDR3 DNA follows: TGTGCCAGTAGTATAGACCTCTCCTACGAGCAGTACTTC. Its translation: CASSIDLSYEQYF.

The chain recombines TRBV19 with TRBJ2-5, with 10 bases fitting TRBD2. The CDR3 is made up of 15 amino acids. The ends lost 4 bases at V and 5 bases at J; junction bases unmatched: 7. CDR1 is LNHDA, CDR2 SQIVND, per germline (reference sequence). In DNA, the CDR3 is TGTGCCAGTAGTAGGGGACTAGCGCTTGGGGAGACCCAGTACTTC. Amino acid sequence: CASSRGLALGETQYF.

The CDR3 loop is CASSTSRGANEKLFF. CDR3 in DNA: TGTGCCAGCAGCACCTCTCGGGGTGCTAATGAAAAACTGTTTTTT. This chain links TRBV28 with TRBJ1-4; D ambiguous. This CDR3 spans 15 amino acids. V lost 6 bases and J lost 3, with 14 bases in between. Germline CDR1 reads MDHEN; CDR2 reads SYDVKM.

The V call is TRBV14, the J call TRBJ1-1; D unresolved. The CDR3 is 14 residues long. Germline V gives CDR1 SGHDN, CDR2 FVKESK. Trimming took off 1 base at V and 1 base at J, with 7 bases between the two ends. The CDR3 here is CASSQVAGNTEAFF. The CDR3 coding sequence is TGTGCCAGCAGCCAAGTGGCAGGGAACACTGAAGCTTTCTTT.

The chain has TRBV18 and TRBJ2-1; 7 bases match TRBD2. With V trimmed by 3 bases and J by 5 bases, 7 bases remained unmatched. The CDR3 sequence is 15 residues long. Germline loops: CDR1 KGHSH, CDR2 LQKENI. The CDR3 sequence: CASSPYPGTNNEQFF. As DNA, the CDR3 is TGTGCCAGCTCACCCTATCCCGGGACTAACAATGAGCAGTTCTTC.